This TCR beta chain was sequenced during a study of beta chain features in type 1 diabetes. About the research overall: Across the samples, roughly 99 million sorted cells were examined in total. Study-level findings and limits: Cells with high TCR expression could be over-represented when cDNA is sequenced. There was a moderate but significant shortening of TCRB CDR3s in all four CD4+ subsets of Type 1 diabetes patients. PCR could preferentially amplify shorter templates, alike in patients and controls.

cDNA synthesis used the whole RNA isolate, giving expressed TCRB sequences. This table comes from immunoSEQ multiplex PCR, and its TCRdb copy is limited to in-frame clones, with some not included. The sample contains around 70,000 clones, roughly 49% of which appear only once. Only a few counts were recorded for this clone. Its antigen is currently unknown. The clonotype originates from a man between 25 and 39 years old with type 1 diabetes. The sample comprised central memory CD4+ T cells from blood.

CDR3 DNA sequence: TGCGCCAGCAGCCCAGGGACTAGCGGGGCCAGTAATGAGCAGTTCTTC. This sequence encodes CASSPGTSGASNEQFF. The chain carries TRBV5-1 and TRBJ2-1; 13 bases align to TRBD2. From germline, CDR1 is SGHRS and CDR2 YFSETQ. This CDR3 region has 16 residues. V lost 4 bases, J lost 7 bases, and 8 bases stayed unmatched.